What follows are 26 T cell receptor beta chains derived from one specimen sequenced in a study of resident and recirculating memory T cells in vitiligo. Repertoires were generated with immunoSEQ multiplex PCR, while TCRdb's copy carries only in-frame clones and drops some. The sample includes 55,000 to 75,000 clones, approximately 93% of them seen just once. The sequencing input was blood. These receptors all come from a male donor with vitiligo.

This sequence joins TRBV7-2 and TRBJ1-1; D unresolved. CDR1 is SGHTA and CDR2 is FQGNSA in the germline V gene. There are 13 residues in the CDR3. V was shortened by 5 bases and J by 6 bases, with 13 bases between the two germline ends. CDR3 coding DNA: TGTGCCAGCAGCGCCGGTTTCGCCGCTGAAGCTTTCTTT. Protein: CASSAGFAAEAFF.

This clone occurred a few times. The genes are TRBV7-9 and TRBJ1-2, with D possibly TRBD1 on 6 matching bases. Trimming left V 4 bases short and J 4 bases short, with 13 bases between. The CDR3 is made up of 14 amino acids. CDR1 is SEHNR and CDR2 is FQNEAQ in the germline V gene (reference sequence). The CDR3 DNA sequence: TGTGCCAGCAGCTCCCCCTCAGGGGCCTATGGCTACACCTTC. As protein: CASSSPSGAYGYTF.

This clone was recorded only once. The sample carries other DNA sequences with the same CDR3. This sequence joins TRBV7-2 and TRBJ1-1; 8 bases line up with TRBD1. V lost 4 bases and J lost 3; bases outside the gene matches: 1. Germline loops: CDR1 SGHTA, CDR2 FQGNSA. There are 13 residues in the CDR3. CDR3 DNA: TGTGCCAGCAGCTCACAGGGGGACACTGAAGCTTTCTTT. This gives the protein CASSSQGDTEAFF. Filled out from reference TRBV7-2 and TRBJ1-1, the complete variable domain reads GAGVSQSPSNKVTEKGKDVELRCDPISGHTALYWYRQSLGQGLEFLIYFQGNSAPDKSGLPSDRFSAERTGGSVSTLTIQRTQQEDSAVYLCASSSQGDTEAFFGQGTRLTVV.

This sequence joins TRBV7-3 and TRBJ2-1, with 8 bases fitting TRBD2. Germline trimming cut 4 bases from V and 0 bases from J; bases unmatched to any gene: 2. From germline, CDR1 is SGHTA and CDR2 FQGTGA. The CDR3 consists of 15 residues. The CDR3 DNA follows: TGTGCCAGCAGCTCCGGACTAGCCTCCTACAATGAGCAGTTCTTC. Amino acids: CASSSGLASYNEQFF.

This clone was seen once. This rearrangement joins TRBV12-5 to TRBJ2-3; 12 bases match TRBD2. CDR1 is LGHNT, CDR2 FRNRAP, per germline. J gave up 7 bases and V 9 bases, and 8 bases lay outside the gene matches. This CDR3 has 14 amino acids. In DNA, the CDR3 is TGTGCTAGCCAGGCGGGACTAGCGGGCTATACGCAGTATTTT. Translating it yields CASQAGLAGYTQYF.

The CDR3 here is CASSDVSSGYGYTF. CDR3 sequence (DNA): TGTGCCAGCAGTGACGTCTCCTCCGGCTATGGCTACACCTTC. This chain joins TRBV2 and TRBJ1-2; the D is unclear. The CDR3 spans 14 residues. Germline V CDR1 and CDR2: SNHLY, FYNNEI. Trimming left V 3 bases short and J 4 bases short, with 12 bases between.

The chain recombines TRBV9 with TRBJ1-1; D is ambiguous. Germline-derived CDR1 and CDR2 are SGDLS and YYNGEE. This CDR3 is 12 amino acids long. The ends were cut back, 0 bases at V and 7 bases at J, with 7 bases in the middle. DNA for the CDR3: TGTGCCAGCAGCGTAGGCGGGCTTGAAGCTTTCTTT. It translates to CASSVGGLEAFF.

The chain employs TRBV10-3 and TRBJ2-3; the match to TRBD1 covers 8 bases. The germline V gene has CDR1 ENHRY and CDR2 SYGVKD. The CDR3 is made up of 18 amino acids. V shed 0 bases, J shed 6 bases, and the junction held 14 bases outside the gene matches. The CDR3 DNA reads as TGTGCCATCAGTGAGTCCGAGGACAGGGCCGACCCGAGGGATACGCAGTATTTT. Translating it yields CAISESEDRADPRDTQYF.

This chain joins TRBV9 and TRBJ1-2; 11 nucleotides align to TRBD1. The CDR3 extends over 15 amino acids. Trimming took 0 bases from V and 7 from J; bases not matched to a gene: 5. CDR1 SGDLS and CDR2 YYNGEE come from the germline V gene. The CDR3 spells CASSVEGQGASGYTF. The CDR3 DNA reads TGTGCCAGCAGCGTAGAAGGACAGGGGGCTTCTGGCTACACCTTC. Complete variable domain (other parts from reference TRBV9 and TRBJ1-2): DSGVTQTPKHLITATGQRVTLRCSPRSGDLSVYWYQQSLDQGLQFLIQYYNGEERAKGNILERFSAQQFPDLHSELNLSSLELGDSALYFCASSVEGQGASGYTFGSGTRLTVV.

This chain connects TRBV6-4 to TRBJ2-1, with a tentative D call TRBD2 (6 bases). This CDR3 region has 14 residues. Trimming removed 7 bases at V and 6 bases at J, with 16 bases between. Germline CDR1 is MRHNA and CDR2 is SNTAGT. Here the CDR3 reads CASKSSGEVNEQFF. The CDR3, as DNA: TGTGCCAGCAAGTCGAGTGGGGAGGTCAATGAGCAGTTCTTC.

The chain carries TRBV9 and TRBJ2-7; D perhaps matches TRBD2 (5 bases). From germline, CDR1 is SGDLS and CDR2 YYNGEE. This CDR3 is built from 15 residues. V lost 0 bases, J lost 0 bases, and 10 bases lay in between. The CDR3 here is CASSVGPSNSYEQYF. Here the CDR3 DNA reads TGTGCCAGCAGCGTAGGTCCTAGCAACTCCTACGAGCAGTACTTC.

The gene calls are TRBV7-2 and TRBJ2-1; 8 bases line up with TRBD2. Looked up from germline, CDR1 is SGHTA and CDR2 is FQGNSA. There are 17 residues in the CDR3. Losses at the gene ends were 4 bases for V and 4 bases for J; bases not matched to a gene: 12. The CDR3 is CASSSRFERGPYNEQFF. The CDR3 bases are TGTGCCAGCAGCTCCCGCTTCGAGCGGGGGCCTTACAATGAGCAGTTCTTC.

The V gene is TRBV28, the J gene TRBJ2-7; 12 bases are a match to TRBD1. This CDR3 is built from 14 residues. Trimming at V came to 7 bases and at J to 6 bases, leaving 7 bases not matched to a gene. Germline CDR1 is MDHEN and CDR2 is SYDVKM. The CDR3 region is CASNTGQGALEQYF. CDR3 sequence (DNA): TGTGCCAGCAACACGGGACAGGGGGCTCTCGAGCAGTACTTC.

This sequence joins TRBV27 and TRBJ2-3; 7 nucleotides line up with TRBD1. This CDR3 comprises 13 residues. Germline V lookup: CDR1 MNHEY, CDR2 SMNVEV (reference sequence). J was trimmed by 4 bases and V by 6 bases; bases with no gene match: 4. The CDR3 is CASRLTGSDTQYF. CDR3 bases: TGTGCCAGCAGACTGACAGGGTCAGATACGCAGTATTTT.

This clone was counted a single time. The genes are TRBV5-1 and TRBJ2-7; 7 bases are a match to TRBD1. The V and J ends lost 2 bases and 2 bases, in that order; junction bases with no gene match: 7. The V gene's germline CDR1 is SGHRS and CDR2 YFSETQ. This CDR3 is 15 amino acids long. In DNA form, the CDR3 reads TGCGCCAGCAGCTTAAGACAGGGTCTCACCTACGAGCAGTACTTC. It is translated as CASSLRQGLTYEQYF. The whole variable domain, filled in from reference TRBV5-1 and TRBJ2-7, reads KAGVTQTPRYLIKTRGQQVTLSCSPISGHRSVSWYQQTPGQGLQFLFEYFSETQRNKGNFPGRFSGRQFSNSRSEMNVSTLELGDSALYLCASSLRQGLTYEQYFGPGTRLTVT.

The chain links TRBV5-4 to TRBJ1-2, with D perhaps matching TRBD1 (6 bases). The germline CDR1 and CDR2 sequences are SGHNT and YYREEE (reference sequence). The CDR3 has 14 amino acids. With 4 bases removed from V and 5 bases from J, the gap between germline ends came to 15 bases. DNA for the CDR3: TGTGCCAGCAGCCCGGATGGACAGACTTATGGCTACACCTTC. Protein: CASSPDGQTYGYTF. Full variable domain (rest looked up from reference TRBV5-4 and TRBJ1-2): ETGVTQSPTHLIKTRGQQVTLRCSSQSGHNTVSWYQQALGQGPQFIFQYYREEENGRGNFPPRFSGLQFPNYSSELNVNALELDDSALYLCASSPDGQTYGYTFGSGTRLTVV.

The DNA of the CDR3 is TGCGCCAGCAGCTCCGGGGGGGAGGTCTACGAGCAGTACTTC. Its translation is CASSSGGEVYEQYF. The chain employs TRBV5-1 and TRBJ2-7, with 8 bases identical to TRBD2. Germline loops: CDR1 SGHRS, CDR2 YFSETQ. Germline trimming cut 3 bases from V and 3 bases from J; bases unmatched to any gene: 5. This CDR3 spans 14 amino acids.

The chain combines TRBV7-8 with TRBJ2-7, with D possibly being TRBD2 (6 bases). CDR1 and CDR2 from the germline V gene are SGHVS and FQNEAQ. V was cut by 2 bases and J by 6 bases, with 17 bases left in between. The CDR3 has 15 residues. The CDR3 sequence: CASSLRGPLGGEQYF. As DNA, the CDR3 is TGTGCCAGCAGCTTAAGGGGTCCTTTGGGGGGCGAGCAGTACTTC.

The chain employs TRBV5-6 and TRBJ1-6, with 8 bases aligning to TRBD1. The CDR3 covers 19 residues. V trimming: 1 base; J trimming: 0 bases; junction bases outside the gene matches: 9. Germline V CDR1 and CDR2: SGHDT, YYEEEE. CDR3 sequence: CASSLFRGQESSYNSPLHF. The CDR3 nucleotides are TGTGCCAGCAGCTTGTTCAGGGGACAGGAGAGCTCCTATAATTCACCCCTCCACTTT.

The chain is built from TRBV7-9 and TRBJ2-3, with 12 bases aligning to TRBD1. The CDR3 length is 17 residues. The V segment lost 1 base and the J segment 5 bases; nucleotides outside the gene matches: 7. Germline CDR1 SEHNR, CDR2 FQNEAQ (reference sequence). CDR3 amino acids: CASSLVMGQGAGDTQYF. CDR3 sequence (DNA): TGTGCCAGCAGCTTAGTGATGGGACAGGGGGCAGGAGATACGCAGTATTTT.

The rearrangement links TRBV11-2 to TRBJ1-4, with no clear D. Trimming took 0 bases from V and 10 from J, leaving 9 bases between them. This CDR3 has 13 residues. Germline V lookup: CDR1 SGHAT, CDR2 FQNNGV. Here the CDR3 reads CASSLEGGGKLFF. Written as DNA, the CDR3 is TGTGCCAGCAGCTTAGAGGGCGGAGGAAAACTGTTTTTT.

The count of this clone is one. The chain uses TRBV7-8 and TRBJ2-1; possibly TRBD2 for D (5 bases). CDR3 size: 12 residues. CDR1 is SGHVS, CDR2 FQNEAQ, per germline. Trimming stripped 5 bases from V and 10 bases from J, with 12 bases between. DNA of the CDR3: TGTGCCAGCAGCATCCGTACTAGAGAGCAGTTCTTC. This sequence encodes CASSIRTREQFF.

The chain employs TRBV2 and TRBJ2-1; no clear D. The CDR3 length is 15 residues. Germline V gene data show CDR1 as SNHLY and CDR2 as FYNNEI. Trimming shortened V by 6 bases and J by 6 bases, and 18 bases separated the two germline ends. Written as DNA, the CDR3 is TGTGCCAGCAGCGATTCGGGTGGCCTCCGCAATGAGCAGTTCTTC. Protein: CASSDSGGLRNEQFF.

This clone appeared once. Additional DNA sequences in this sample encode the identical CDR3. This chain uses TRBV18 with TRBJ2-7, with 9 bases aligning to TRBD2. CDR3 length equals 15 residues. Germline values: CDR1 KGHSH, CDR2 LQKENI. After removal of 3 bases from V and 0 bases from J, the junction contained 3 bases not matched to a gene. The CDR3 region is CASSPTSGGSYEQYF. The DNA for the CDR3 is TGTGCCAGCTCACCGACTAGCGGAGGCTCCTACGAGCAGTACTTC.

The genes are TRBV7-6 and TRBJ1-1, with D uncertain. V was trimmed by 3 bases and J by 1 base, leaving 6 bases between them. There are 13 residues in the CDR3. The germline CDR1 and CDR2 sequences are SGHVS and FNYEAQ. CDR3 in amino acids: CASSFRQNTEAFF. The CDR3 DNA sequence: TGTGCCAGCAGCTTTAGACAGAACACTGAAGCTTTCTTT.

This sequence joins TRBV6-5 and TRBJ1-2, with TRBD1 as a possible D gene (6 bases). Deletions cut 8 bases from V and 8 bases from J, with 24 bases between. The CDR3 totals 15 residues. In germline, CDR1 is MNHEY, CDR2 SVGAGI. CDR3 bases: TGTGCCAGCTCCATAGAGGGGCAGGGGTCGTACGGCTACACCTTC. Translating gives CASSIEGQGSYGYTF.